Included here is one T cell receptor beta chain sequence, with context. Its specific antigen is unknown. No qualities accompany the bases; no much larger clone lies one base away. The time point tag for this specimen amounts to: patch test 2, 6 weeks after DPC sensitization. Read against the paper, the sample's treatment or condition label means: therapeutic diphenylcyclopropenone sensitization with weekly scalp DPC. Blood at each patch-test visit was drawn before the patch test was applied. Eligible patients were aged 18 to 70, diagnosed with alopecia, deemed suitable for DPC therapy, and excluded if pregnant. Total RNA was isolated from unfractionated whole blood collected in Tempus Blood RNA tubes. This sample was taken from a study of human T cells and chemical hapten exposure (TCRdb year 2021). Context from the whole study: For sensitization, 2% DPC in acetone was applied to a 2 cm by 2 cm area of upper inner arm skin. Patients additionally received weekly therapeutic DPC doses to the scalp throughout the roughly 24-week study period. Patch testing was done on the upper back using Finn chambers containing 0.01% DPC, and results were scored after 6 days according to International Contact Dermatitis Research Group standards. Alopecia areata with under or over 50% scalp involvement, alopecia totalis and alopecia universalis were represented in the patient cohort, which was mostly female. Libraries were pooled for sequencing, and variation in per-sample TCR yields was attributed mainly to small differences in library volumes within the pool. This study followed changes in the peripheral blood TCR repertoire in vivo during primary and secondary sensitization of alopecia patients to the hapten diphenylcyclopropenone (DPC). Blood samples were taken from patients before sensitization (week 0) and then at 2, 6 and about 24 weeks after DPC sensitization. For TCR sequencing, blood came from 25 to 35 alopecia patients at anywhere from one to four time points (pre-sensitization, 2, 6 and 24 weeks). Points the paper makes about the study in general: No change with DPC sensitization was found in the number of TCRs above 1 in 1000 frequency, and no evidence of global repertoire structure alterations was found. After repeated subsampling, changes were observed in the strength of the expansion versus patch-test correlation and in the threshold at which the correlation became significant. Because all patients had alopecia, a presumed autoimmune disease, the immune response of the patients might differ from that of healthy individuals. Compared with pre-sensitization or healthy control sets, expanded TCRs formed significantly more large CDR3 similarity clusters, which is consistent with antigen-driven responses. A positive correlation was found between the number of PT1 expanded TCRs and patch test score, with significance reached at thresholds 8, 16 and 32 but not 4.

Including cysteine and phenylalanine, the CDR3 has 15 amino acids. Only CDR3 DNA remains: 45 bases, in frame from the first base. The germline V gene (reference sequence) gives CDR1 as LNHNV and CDR2 as YYDKDF. V and J lose 3 bases and 1 base, and a span of 11 bases separates them. Receptors were amplified or captured by RACE. Sequenced on a NextSeq 500. During library preparation, unique molecular identifiers were attached to individual cDNA molecules so that TCRs could be counted in a quantitative, reproducible way. Both TCR alpha and TCR beta chains were sequenced from each blood RNA sample. Per the original workflow: A median of about 87,000 TCRs per sample was observed, with a range of about 23,224 to 690,600. V, J and CDR3 annotation of the TCR reads was carried out using the Decombinator software suite. To make PS versus PT1 abundance plots, every sample was subsampled to the same number of TCRs (28,000). Expanded TCRs were defined as absent before sensitization and observed at least eight times at the 2-week time point. TCRdb handled the public reads itself, with Q25 trimming in fastp and clone calling in MiXCR, and kept productive beta chains. Rows are combined by CDR3 protein, so each entry shows the most common genes and DNA. TCRdb's processing, not the authors', yielded these V and J calls. The sample table records some 88,000 distinct CDR3 sequences; about 10% of these occur just once. Roughly 2% of the sample belongs to the ten largest clones.

The sequence was obtained from a middle-aged man with alopecia areata. Some clones in this sample may be carry-over from other donors' samples. The sample here was whole blood, taken in connection with sensitization to the hapten diphenylcyclopropenone (DPC). The chain employs TRBV15 and TRBJ2-3; TRBD2 is a weak D gene call, 6 bases matching. At the DNA level, the sequence is TGTGCCACCAGCAGGTCGGGAGCCCGCACAGATACGCAGTATTTT. Its translation is CATSRSGARTDTQYF.